This entry describes one T cell receptor beta chain. Antigen: not known. This entry comes from a study of cytomegalovirus exposure and HLA in healthy donors. Study-wide results and caveats: First-cohort TCR clusters were later found to tend to co-occur in the 120 or so validation repertoires. Generally TCR sequences proved uncommon, though certain public TCRs appeared in numerous donors.

The study drew the donors from its approximately 120-subject validation cohort, separate from the roughly 710-subject first cohort. The protocol was immunoSEQ multiplex PCR, while the TCRdb copy is restricted to in-frame clones and leaves out a portion. The data show about 180,000 clones, more than 75% seen once. Sequencing input: PBMCs. This TCR was sampled from a woman in her twenties or thirties in good health and CMV-seronegative.

The CDR3 region has the DNA TGTGCCAGCAGAGATGGCGGGGGCCCCGGCGAGGAGACCCAGTACTTC. Protein: CASRDGGGPGEETQYF. This chain links TRBV2 with TRBJ2-5; D is perhaps TRBD2 (7 bases). The CDR3 covers 16 residues. V was cut by 6 bases and J by 5 bases, with 22 bases left in between. Germline lookup yields CDR1 SNHLY and CDR2 FYNNEI.